A selection of T cell receptor beta chains follows, all from one sample in a study of cytomegalovirus exposure and HLA in healthy donors. Assay: immunoSEQ multiplex PCR; the TCRdb copy retains only in-frame clones and omits some. This sample carries around 30,000 clones, about 60% of them seen once, and the ten largest clones take about a fifth. Sequencing was done on a sample of PBMCs. These receptor sequences come from a man aged 50-60 years in good health and CMV-seropositive. CDR3s include the opening cysteine and the closing phenylalanine or tryptophan. The D gene is left open where the match is weak. The listing skips clone size in some rows; elsewhere it reads once, few, many or a size class.

D gene	V gene	J gene	clone size	CDR3 DNA	CDR3 protein
.	TRBV15	TRBJ1-2	.	TGTGCCACCAGCAGAGATAGACAGACAGCTAACTATGGCTACACCTTC	CATSRDRQTANYGYTF
.	TRBV2	TRBJ2-5	.	TGTGCCAGCAGTGAAAGGACAAAAAACAGGGAGACCCAGTACTTC	CASSERTKNRETQYF
.	TRBV30	TRBJ1-5	.	TGTGCCTGGAGTGTACTTACCAGCAATCAGCCCCAGCATTTT	CAWSVLTSNQPQHF
.	TRBV5-6	TRBJ1-1	.	TGTGCCAGCAGCTACCGCGGGCCTCGGGGCACTGAAGCTTTCTTT	CASSYRGPRGTEAFF
.	TRBV6-1	TRBJ2-7	.	TGTGCCAGCAGTGACCCTGAAGCCGAGCAGTACTTC	CASSDPEAEQYF
TRBD1	TRBV30	TRBJ1-3	.	TGTGCCTGGAGTAACCGGGACAGGGTCTCTGGAAACACCATATATTTT	CAWSNRDRVSGNTIYF
.	TRBV7-6	TRBJ1-1	.	TGTGCCAGCAGCTTAAGAGGGCAGGACCTGAACACTGAAGCTTTCTTT	CASSLRGQDLNTEAFF
.	TRBV4-1	TRBJ2-5	.	TGCGCCAGCAGCCAACAGGACACCTACCAAGAGACCCAGTACTTC	CASSQQDTYQETQYF
TRBD1	TRBV28	TRBJ2-6	.	TGTGCCCACGGGAGGGACAGGGGCTCTGGGGCCAACGTCCTGACTTTC	CAHGRDRGSGANVLTF
.	TRBV7-9	TRBJ1-2	.	TGTGCCAGCAGCTTAGCAGGAGCTAACTATGGCTACACCTTC	CASSLAGANYGYTF
.	TRBV10-3	TRBJ2-2	few	TGTGCCATCAGTGAGGCCGCAGGGTACACCGGGGAGCTGTTTTTT	CAISEAAGYTGELFF
.	TRBV7-6	TRBJ2-3	.	TGTGCCAGCAGCTTAGCTTACAGGGATACGCAGTATTTT	CASSLAYRDTQYF
TRBD1	TRBV18	TRBJ1-5	.	TGTGCCAGCTCTCCCGCGGGACAGCTCAATCAGCCCCAGCATTTT	CASSPAGQLNQPQHF
.	TRBV5-4	TRBJ2-3	.	TGTGCCAGCAGCTTGGAGCCGGAGGGAGATACGCAGTATTTT	CASSLEPEGDTQYF
.	TRBV6-6	TRBJ1-4	few	TGTGCCAGCAGTTACCTTCTCAATGAAAAACTGTTTTTT	CASSYLLNEKLFF
.	TRBV7-9	TRBJ2-3	few	TGTGCCAGCAGCCCCAGTTGGAGCACAGATACGCAGTATTTT	CASSPSWSTDTQYF
.	TRBV28	TRBJ2-5	.	TGTGCCAGCAACCAGCAAGAGACCCAGTACTTC	CASNQQETQYF
TRBD1	TRBV7-7	TRBJ2-5	few	TGTGCTAGCAGCTGGACAGGGCAAGAGACCCAGTACTTC	CASSWTGQETQYF
.	TRBV2	TRBJ1-5	.	TGTGCCGGAGCAGGACAGCCTAATCAGCCCCAGCATTTT	CAGAGQPNQPQHF
.	TRBV28	TRBJ2-6	few	TGTGCCAGCAGTTACATCTCCGGGGCCAACGTCCTGACTTTC	CASSYISGANVLTF
.	TRBV5-1	TRBJ1-1	once	TGCGCCAGCAGCTTGCTAGGAGGAGGGAACACTGAAGCTTTCTTT	CASSLLGGGNTEAFF
.	TRBV2	TRBJ2-1	few	TGTGCCACGGCGCTAGCCTCCGCGGGTGAGCAGTTCTTC	CATALASAGEQFF
.	TRBV7-9	TRBJ1-2	.	TGTGCCAGCAGCCGAGGGAATTCTAACTATGGCTACACCTTC	CASSRGNSNYGYTF
.	TRBV30	TRBJ1-3	.	TGTGCCTGGAATACAGGGTTTGGAAACACCATATATTTT	CAWNTGFGNTIYF
TRBD2	TRBV7-2	TRBJ2-3	.	TGTGCCAGCAGCTTAATCGGGGGGGCCGCCACAGATACGCAGTATTTT	CASSLIGGAATDTQYF
.	TRBV6-5	TRBJ2-7	.	TGTGCCAGCAGTTACTCTTGGGGCAACGGCGAGCAGTACTTC	CASSYSWGNGEQYF
.	TRBV9	TRBJ2-7	few	TGTGCCAGCAGCGTAGCGCAGGGCGCCAGCTACGAGCAGTACTTC	CASSVAQGASYEQYF
.	TRBV27	TRBJ2-2	.	TGTGCCAGCAGTTTTACTAGCTGGTCCGGGGAGCTGTTTTTT	CASSFTSWSGELFF
.	TRBV5-6	TRBJ2-4	.	TGTGCCAGCAGCTTGTATGGGGGCGACATTCAGTACTTC	CASSLYGGDIQYF
.	TRBV5-4	TRBJ1-5	.	TGTGCCAGCAGCTTGCAAAATAGCAATCAGCCCCAGCATTTT	CASSLQNSNQPQHF
TRBD2	TRBV28	TRBJ2-7	once	TGTGCCAGCAGTTTTCACGGGCTAGCGGGAGCTAAGTCCTACGAGCAGTACTTC	CASSFHGLAGAKSYEQYF
.	TRBV27	TRBJ2-7	.	TGTGCCAGCAGTTTAAGATCCGGGGACGAGCAGTACTTC	CASSLRSGDEQYF
.	TRBV20-1	TRBJ2-1	few	TGCAGTGCTAGACAGGCGCATGAGCAGTTCTTC	CSARQAHEQFF
TRBD1	TRBV5-1	TRBJ1-2	few	TGCGCCAGCAGCTTATTGGCCCGACAGGGTGGGGATGGCTACACCTTC	CASSLLARQGGDGYTF
.	TRBV18	TRBJ2-7	.	TGTGCCAGCTCACTAACGGGAGACTACGAGCAGTACTTC	CASSLTGDYEQYF
TRBD2	TRBV6-1	TRBJ2-1	.	TGTGCCAGCAGTGAAGAGACTAGCTACCGGAATGAGCAGTTCTTC	CASSEETSYRNEQFF
TRBD2	TRBV5-1	TRBJ2-1	few	TGCGCCAGCACGCAAAGACTAGCGGGGGAGAGGAATGAGCAGTTCTTC	CASTQRLAGERNEQFF